This T cell receptor (beta chain) appears in the sequencing data of a study of regulatory T cells in long-lasting Graves disease. Germline V lookup: CDR1 LGHDT, CDR2 YNNKEL (reference sequence). V was pared by 1 base and J by 8 bases, with 14 bases between. The CDR3 spans 15 residues. Worth noting for this clonotype: Its cognate antigen is unknown.

Time point: persistent/refractory GD, antithyroid drugs over 5 years with positive TRAb. PBMC-extracted RNA yielded the TCR library. Graves' disease diagnosis was established per American Thyroid Association guidelines. Both iRepertoire HTBI primers and Arm-PCR of CDR3 regions were used to build the TCR beta libraries. TCRdb re-called the multiplex PCR reads with MiXCR, one entry per CDR3 protein. This sample has about 660,000 distinct CDR3 sequences, with around 30% found just once. Whole-study findings and limits: Newly diagnosed patients shared 966 public clonotypes; persistent patients shared some 2,700. Persistent disease favored TRBV28, TRBJ1-2 and TRBJ2-5. Owing to a sample size that was small, accuracy may have been reduced.

The receptor was derived from a female donor with Graves disease. The material sequenced was peripheral blood mononuclear cells (PBMCs), taken when the disease was refractory, from a patient treated with antithyroid drugs. The chain couples TRBV3-1 to TRBJ1-4; TRBD1 might be the D (5 bases). CDR3 residues: CASSQGGGNGEKLFF. DNA of the CDR3: TGTGCCAGCAGCCAAGGGGGGGGTAATGGCGAAAAACTGTTTTTT.